These 23 T cell receptor beta chains originate from one sample sequenced in a study of blood T cell repertoires in COVID-19. The protocol was immunoSEQ multiplex PCR, while the TCRdb copy is restricted to in-frame clones and leaves out a portion. The table lists about 52,000 clones, over 85% of them singletons. The sample consisted of peripheral blood. The origin of the receptors is a man older than 75 with active or convalescent COVID-19.

This clone has only one observation. This chain's CDR3 is CASTATGGGGNTEAFF. The DNA for the CDR3 is TGTGCCAGCACCGCCACCGGGGGAGGGGGAAACACTGAAGCTTTCTTT. This chain joins TRBV7-9 and TRBJ1-1, with D perhaps matching TRBD1 (6 bases). This CDR3 contains 16 residues. Trimming removed 7 bases at V and 2 bases at J, with 20 bases between. The V gene's germline CDR1 is SEHNR and CDR2 FQNEAQ (reference sequence).

The chain has TRBV4-3 and TRBJ2-7; 12 nucleotides match TRBD1. Germline values: CDR1 LGHNA, CDR2 YSLEER. The CDR3 loop spans 15 amino acids. J gave up 4 bases and V 3 bases, and 4 bases lay outside the gene matches. CDR3 sequence: CASSQGTGGLYEQYF. CDR3 bases: TGCGCCAGCAGCCAGGGGACAGGGGGCTTGTACGAGCAGTACTTC.

The chain recombines TRBV28 with TRBJ2-1; 13 bases match TRBD2. CDR3 length equals 14 residues. Unmatched junction bases numbered 4, after V lost 7 bases and J lost 7 bases. Germline V gene lookup returns CDR1 MDHEN and CDR2 SYDVKM. The CDR3 region is CASMGLAGTNEQFF. The CDR3 nucleotides read TGTGCCAGCATGGGACTAGCGGGAACTAATGAGCAGTTCTTC.

The rearrangement links TRBV4-1 to TRBJ2-7; D gene uncertain. The V gene's germline CDR1 is MGHRA and CDR2 YSYEKL. The CDR3 has 15 amino acids. V was pared by 0 bases and J by 0 bases, with 9 bases between. The CDR3 spells CASSQDSANSYEQYF. For the CDR3, the DNA is TGCGCCAGCAGCCAAGATTCTGCTAACTCCTACGAGCAGTACTTC.

The V and J genes are TRBV7-2 and TRBJ1-2; 7 bases are a match to TRBD1. Germline V gene lookup returns CDR1 SGHTA and CDR2 FQGNSA. The CDR3 length is 17 residues. V was pared by 5 bases and J by 3 bases, with 15 bases of the junction left unmatched. CDR3 sequence (DNA): TGTGCCAGCAGCCACGCCGGGAGGGGGCACAGGGACTATGGCTACACCTTC. Residues: CASSHAGRGHRDYGYTF.

The chain is built from TRBV28 and TRBJ1-5, with D tentatively TRBD1 (6 bases). The CDR3 has 16 residues. Germline values: CDR1 MDHEN, CDR2 SYDVKM. The germline V and J ends were trimmed by 5 bases and 6 bases, with 20 bases remaining between them. The CDR3 region has the DNA TGTGCCAGCAGTCCAATAGGCAGGGGCGCGGGTCAGCCCCAGCATTTT. It specifies CASSPIGRGAGQPQHF.

The chain combines TRBV10-1 with TRBJ1-1; D is possibly TRBD1 (6 bases). CDR3 length equals 14 residues. Trimming removed 0 bases at V and 3 bases at J, with 8 bases between. Germline V gene lookup returns CDR1 WNHNN and CDR2 SYGVQD (reference sequence). CDR3 DNA: TGCGCCAGCAGTGAGTCGGGGGCGGACACTGAAGCTTTCTTT. This translates into CASSESGADTEAFF.

The chain links TRBV18 to TRBJ2-7; TRBD2 matches at 12 bases. The CDR3 spans 15 residues. V was clipped by 5 bases and J by 4 bases; unmatched bases: 6. Germline CDR1 is KGHSH and CDR2 is LQKENI. This CDR3 is CASSSGTSGGYEQYF. In DNA, the CDR3 is TGTGCCAGCTCATCAGGCACTAGCGGGGGGTACGAGCAGTACTTC. The whole variable domain, remainder taken from reference TRBV18 and TRBJ2-7, is NAGVMQNPRHLVRRRGQEARLRCSPMKGHSHVYWYRQLPEEGLKFMVYLQKENIIDESGMPKERFSAEFPKEGPSILRIQQVVRGDSAAYFCASSSGTSGGYEQYFGPGTRLTVT.

This clone was seen more than once but under ten times. The chain uses TRBV5-1 and TRBJ2-2; TRBD1 aligns across 8 bases. Trimming removed 2 bases from V and 3 bases from J; junction bases left unmatched: 6. The CDR3 is made up of 16 amino acids. The V gene's germline CDR1 is SGHRS and CDR2 YFSETQ. The CDR3 here is CASSFLAGGDTGELFF. For the CDR3, the DNA is TGCGCCAGCAGCTTTTTAGCAGGGGGCGACACCGGGGAGCTGTTTTTT. The whole variable domain, filled in from reference TRBV5-1 and TRBJ2-2, reads KAGVTQTPRYLIKTRGQQVTLSCSPISGHRSVSWYQQTPGQGLQFLFEYFSETQRNKGNFPGRFSGRQFSNSRSEMNVSTLELGDSALYLCASSFLAGGDTGELFFGEGSRLTVL.

V gene TRBV5-1 combines with J gene TRBJ2-3; tentative D call: TRBD2 (5 bases). V lost 4 bases and J lost 2, with 17 bases in between. Per the germline V gene, CDR1 is SGHRS and CDR2 is YFSETQ. The CDR3 sequence is 16 residues long. In DNA form, the CDR3 reads TGCGCCAGCAGCGACGGGGAGAGGAGAGTCACAGATACGCAGTATTTT. Encoded protein: CASSDGERRVTDTQYF.

The V and J genes are TRBV11-2 and TRBJ2-2; 12 nucleotides agree with TRBD2. The CDR3 length is 16 residues. In germline, CDR1 is SGHAT, CDR2 FQNNGV. J lost 5 bases, V lost 5 bases, and 6 bases had no gene match. Here the CDR3 reads CASSPRTSGATGELFF. CDR3 nucleotide sequence: TGTGCCAGCAGCCCGAGGACTAGCGGGGCGACCGGGGAGCTGTTTTTT.

The CDR3: CASTRGQVETQYF. In DNA form, the CDR3 reads TGTGCCAGCACCCGGGGACAGGTGGAGACCCAGTACTTC. The chain employs TRBV7-9 and TRBJ2-5, with 8 bases aligning to TRBD1. V shed 7 bases and J 5 bases; nucleotides not matched to a gene: 6. The CDR3 sequence is 13 residues long. CDR1 is SEHNR and CDR2 is FQNEAQ in the germline V gene (reference sequence).

The chain combines TRBV19 with TRBJ1-5; weak D call: TRBD1 (6 bases). The CDR3 sequence is 15 residues long. V was pared by 2 bases and J by 9 bases, with 17 bases between. Germline CDR1 reads LNHDA; CDR2 reads SQIVND (reference sequence). For the CDR3, the DNA is TGTGCCAGTAGTATATCTGCCCAGGGGATCCCGCCCCAGCATTTT. Encoded protein: CASSISAQGIPPQHF. Full variable domain (missing parts from reference TRBV19 and TRBJ1-5): DGGITQSPKYLFRKEGQNVTLSCEQNLNHDAMYWYRQDPGQGLRLIYYSQIVNDFQKGDIAEGYSVSREKKESFPLTVTSAQKNPTAFYLCASSISAQGIPPQHFGDGTRLSIL.

The rearrangement links TRBV13 to TRBJ2-1; TRBD2 matches at 10 bases. The trim removed 0 bases at V and 14 bases at J, leaving 10 bases unmatched. The CDR3 has 15 residues. Germline-derived CDR1 and CDR2 are PRHDT and FYEKMQ (reference sequence). CDR3: CASSLGSSGRAAEFF. CDR3 sequence (DNA): TGTGCCAGCAGCTTAGGTTCGAGCGGGAGGGCCGCAGAGTTCTTC.

This clone was counted only a few times. The V and J genes are TRBV5-4 and TRBJ2-7, with TRBD1 matching 8 bases. Germline values: CDR1 SGHNT, CDR2 YYREEE (reference sequence). Trimming took 0 bases from V and 3 from J; bases not matched to a gene: 5. This CDR3 is built from 15 residues. The CDR3 loop is CASSLGTGWVYEQYF. CDR3 DNA: TGTGCCAGCAGCTTGGGGACAGGGTGGGTCTACGAGCAGTACTTC.

The DNA for the CDR3 is TGTGCCTGGAGTCAATCCCGGGATCTGGACGAGCAGTACTTC. It specifies CAWSQSRDLDEQYF. V is TRBV30 and J is TRBJ2-7, with D maybe TRBD2 (5 bases). Trimming removed 2 bases from V and 5 bases from J, with 16 bases in between. Germline V lookup: CDR1 GTSNPN, CDR2 SVGIG (reference sequence). The CDR3 length is 14 residues.

The V call is TRBV5-1, the J call TRBJ2-3; TRBD1 is a possible D gene (7 bases). Trimming cost V 4 bases and J 3 bases, with 15 bases left between them. The CDR3 length is 15 residues. Germline V gives CDR1 SGHRS, CDR2 YFSETQ. The chain's CDR3 is CASSLNRGGTDTQYF. The CDR3 DNA reads as TGCGCCAGCAGCCTCAACAGGGGAGGAACAGATACGCAGTATTTT. The full variable domain, with the rest looked up from reference TRBV5-1 and TRBJ2-3, is KAGVTQTPRYLIKTRGQQVTLSCSPISGHRSVSWYQQTPGQGLQFLFEYFSETQRNKGNFPGRFSGRQFSNSRSEMNVSTLELGDSALYLCASSLNRGGTDTQYFGPGTRLTVL.

This rearrangement joins TRBV7-2 to TRBJ2-7; TRBD2 might be the D (6 bases). There are 14 residues in the CDR3. CDR1 SGHTA and CDR2 FQGNSA come from the germline V gene. With 4 bases removed from V and 3 bases from J, the gap between germline ends came to 13 bases. The CDR3 loop is CASSSSPSDYEQYF. The DNA of the CDR3 is TGTGCCAGCAGCTCGTCACCTAGCGACTACGAGCAGTACTTC. Based on the CDR3 plus reference TRBV7-2 and TRBJ2-7, the full variable domain is GAGVSQSPSNKVTEKGKDVELRCDPISGHTALYWYRQSLGQGLEFLIYFQGNSAPDKSGLPSDRFSAERTGGSVSTLTIQRTQQEDSAVYLCASSSSPSDYEQYFGPGTRLTVT.

This chain links TRBV6-2 or TRBV6-3 with TRBJ2-1; 8 bases match TRBD2. Germline V gene sequence: CDR1 MNHEY, CDR2 SVGEGT. Trimming cost V 0 bases and J 7 bases; bases outside gene matches: 5. This CDR3 has 15 amino acids. In DNA form, the CDR3 reads TGTGCCAGCAGTTACTCCCCCGGGACTAGAAATGAGCAGTTCTTC. Encoded protein: CASSYSPGTRNEQFF.

This clone has more than one count but fewer than ten. This rearrangement joins TRBV6-1 to TRBJ1-1; D may be TRBD1 (5 bases). CDR1 is MNHNS and CDR2 is SASEGT in the germline V gene. The CDR3 contains 16 residues. V shed 1 base and J shed 6 bases, with 18 bases lying between them. CDR3: CASSEDQGVGRSEAFF. In nucleotides, the CDR3 is TGTGCCAGCAGTGAAGACCAGGGCGTCGGTCGGTCTGAAGCTTTCTTT.

This chain uses TRBV2 with TRBJ1-1, with D perhaps TRBD1 (5 bases). The CDR3 is made up of 13 amino acids. Deletions cut 0 bases from V and 6 bases from J, with 8 bases between. Germline V CDR1 and CDR2: SNHLY, FYNNEI. The CDR3 is CASSEAQGPEAFF. The CDR3 DNA is TGTGCCAGCAGTGAAGCGCAGGGCCCTGAAGCTTTCTTT.

Only a few counts were recorded for this clone. CDR3 bases: TGTGCCTGGAGTGTACTGGGCCGCTCTGGAAACACCATATATTTT. Translation: CAWSVLGRSGNTIYF. This chain uses TRBV30 with TRBJ1-3; D call uncertain. With 0 bases removed from V and 0 bases from J, the gap between germline ends came to 9 bases. Germline V gene sequence: CDR1 GTSNPN, CDR2 SVGIG (reference sequence). This CDR3 comprises 15 residues. Full variable domain (rest looked up from reference TRBV30 and TRBJ1-3): SQTIHQWPATLVQPVGSPLSLECTVEGTSNPNLYWYRQAAGRGLQLLFYSVGIGQISSEVPQNLSASRPQDRQFILSSKKLLLSDSGFYLCAWSVLGRSGNTIYFGEGSWLTVV.

Written as DNA, the CDR3 is TGCGCCAGCAGACCCCAGACAGGGGATGGGTCACCCCTCCACTTT. It yields the protein CASRPQTGDGSPLHF. V and J are TRBV5-1 and TRBJ1-6; 8 nucleotides agree with TRBD1. CDR3 length: 15 residues. V shed 5 bases, J shed 10 bases, and the junction held 11 bases outside the gene matches. The germline gives CDR1 SGHRS, CDR2 YFSETQ.